The 28 T cell receptor beta chains presented below share a single source sample, sequenced in a study of OX40 agonist ivuxolimab in advanced cancers. Here immunoSEQ multiplex PCR was the method, and the copy in TCRdb shows in-frame clones only, minus some. The repertoire holds tens of thousands of clones, with 75% to 90% as singletons. Source: CD4+ or CD8+ T cells sorted from blood, taken in a trial of the OX40 agonist ivuxolimab. The receptors stem from an adult with an advanced solid tumor such as melanoma, head and neck, liver or kidney cancer.

This chain uses TRBV28 with TRBJ1-2, with D perhaps matching TRBD1 (5 bases). Trimming cost V 1 base and J 8 bases, with 14 bases left between them. Germline V gives CDR1 MDHEN, CDR2 SYDVKM. The CDR3 sequence is 14 residues long. The CDR3 is CASSLYAGGYGYTF. The DNA of the CDR3 is TGTGCCAGCAGTTTATACGCCGGGGGTTACGGCTACACCTTC.

The chain uses TRBV5-4 and TRBJ2-5; possibly TRBD1 for D (6 bases). The CDR3 extends over 13 amino acids. Germline V gene sequence: CDR1 SGHNT, CDR2 YYREEE (reference sequence). The V end lost 1 base, the J end lost 11 bases, and 15 bases lay between the germline ends. CDR3 region: CASSLSVRDKQYF. In DNA, the CDR3 is TGTGCCAGCAGCTTGAGTGTTCGGGACAAACAGTACTTC.

The chain couples TRBV2 to TRBJ1-5, with 7 bases fitting TRBD1. V was pared by 3 bases and J by 10 bases, with 12 bases of the junction left unmatched. The CDR3 runs 15 residues. Germline V lookup: CDR1 SNHLY, CDR2 FYNNEI. CDR3 loop: CASSESQGGFFPQHF. In nucleotides, the CDR3 is TGTGCCAGCAGTGAGTCCCAGGGGGGATTTTTCCCCCAGCATTTT.

A word on this clone: Without the conserved terminal phenylalanine or tryptophan, this CDR3 likely stems from a read error. It is unclear where the CDR3 begins or ends on the DNA, so no DNA is shown, and the CDR3 is as TCRdb lists it. This CDR3 is CASSSRLG. The chain carries TRBV5-8 and TRBJ1-1. The CDR3 contains 8 residues when both ends are counted. The V gene's germline CDR1 is SGHTS and CDR2 YDEGEE.

The V call is TRBV28, the J call TRBJ1-1, with D unclear. This CDR3 contains 14 residues. Trimming stripped 4 bases from V and 1 base from J, with 10 bases between. Germline CDR1 is MDHEN and CDR2 is SYDVKM. CDR3 in amino acids: CASSYWETNTEAFF. As DNA, the CDR3 is TGTGCCAGCAGTTATTGGGAGACGAACACTGAAGCTTTCTTT.

The chain is built from TRBV5-4 and TRBJ2-7, with D hard to call. Germline-derived CDR1 and CDR2 are SGHNT and YYREEE (reference sequence). This CDR3 comprises 14 residues. V dropped 0 bases and J dropped 2 bases, with 9 bases sitting between them. The CDR3 nucleotides are TGTGCCAGCAGCTTGGAAGCGCCCCCCTACGAGCAGTACTTC. This sequence encodes CASSLEAPPYEQYF.

The V and J genes are TRBV19 and TRBJ1-1; no firm D call. This CDR3 is 13 amino acids long. Germline CDR1 reads LNHDA; CDR2 reads SQIVND (reference sequence). Trimming removed 5 bases at V and 2 bases at J, with 9 bases between. CDR3 protein: CASSDTDNTEAFF. Here the CDR3 DNA reads TGTGCCAGTAGTGATACAGATAACACTGAAGCTTTCTTT.

This clone was detected many times. The rearrangement joins TRBV30 to TRBJ2-2, with 8 bases aligning to TRBD1. Germline lookup yields CDR1 GTSNPN and CDR2 SVGIG (reference sequence). The V gene end was trimmed by 0 bases and the J gene end by 8 bases; junction bases not matched to a gene: 8. The CDR3 has 15 amino acids. The CDR3 is CAWSVGDRRAGELFF. DNA for the CDR3: TGTGCCTGGAGTGTAGGGGACAGGAGGGCGGGGGAGCTGTTTTTT.

The chain couples TRBV6-6 to TRBJ2-4; the D call may be TRBD1 or TRBD2 (6 bases each). Germline V gene lookup returns CDR1 MNHNY and CDR2 SVGAGI (reference sequence). Trimming took 6 bases from V and 0 from J, leaving 15 bases between them. The CDR3 runs to 16 residues. The CDR3 here is CASSQGGKLAKNIQYF. Here the CDR3 DNA reads TGTGCCAGCAGCCAAGGGGGGAAACTAGCCAAAAACATTCAGTACTTC.

The chain uses TRBV11-3 and TRBJ2-7; TRBD1 is a possible D gene (6 bases). Germline-derived CDR1 and CDR2 are SGHNT and YENEEA. Trimming left V 2 bases short and J 1 base short, with 12 bases between. The CDR3 sequence is 15 residues long. The CDR3 DNA follows: TGTGCCAGCAGCTTAATGAGCGGACAGTCCTACGAGCAGTACTTC. Protein product: CASSLMSGQSYEQYF. Looking up the rest from reference TRBV11-3 and TRBJ2-7 gives the full variable domain: EAGVVQSPRYKIIEKKQPVAFWCNPISGHNTLYWYLQNLGQGPELLIRYENEEAVDDSQLPKDRFSAERLKGVDSTLKIQPAELGDSAVYLCASSLMSGQSYEQYFGPGTRLTVT.

The V call is TRBV5-5, the J call TRBJ1-1; no firm D call. The germline V gene encodes CDR1 SGHKS and CDR2 YYEKEE (reference sequence). With 3 bases removed from V and 4 bases from J, the gap between germline ends came to 10 bases. The CDR3 is 13 residues long. CDR3 region: CASSWPHGTEAFF. In nucleotides, the CDR3 is TGTGCCAGCAGCTGGCCCCATGGCACTGAAGCTTTCTTT.

The rearrangement links TRBV7-6 to TRBJ2-3; 7 bases are a match to TRBD1. Germline assignment: CDR1 SGHVS and CDR2 FNYEAQ. This CDR3 region has 14 residues. V dropped 4 bases and J dropped 2; count of bases not matched to a gene: 3. The CDR3 reads CASSSTGYTDTQYF. In DNA, the CDR3 is TGTGCCAGCAGCTCGACAGGGTACACAGATACGCAGTATTTT. Full variable domain (remainder filled in from reference TRBV7-6 and TRBJ2-3): GAGVSQSPRYKVTKRGQDVALRCDPISGHVSLYWYRQALGQGPEFLTYFNYEAQQDKSGLPNDRFSAERPEGSISTLTIQRTEQRDSAMYRCASSSTGYTDTQYFGPGTRLTVL.

The chain combines TRBV9 with TRBJ1-4; 10 nucleotides match TRBD1. The trim removed 4 bases at V and 3 bases at J, leaving 9 bases unmatched. Germline V CDR1 and CDR2: SGDLS, YYNGEE. The CDR3 is made up of 17 amino acids. DNA for the CDR3: TGTGCCAGCAGCCCTGGGACAGGGGAAGGGGCTAATGAAAAACTGTTTTTT. It specifies CASSPGTGEGANEKLFF.

The chain recombines TRBV18 with TRBJ1-1; TRBD1 agrees at 7 bases. This CDR3 has 14 amino acids. Germline-derived CDR1 and CDR2 are KGHSH and LQKENI. V trimming: 3 bases; J trimming: 6 bases; junction bases outside the gene matches: 7. In DNA form, the CDR3 reads TGTGCCAGCTCACCTTTGAGGGGGCTGGCTGAAGCTTTCTTT. Protein: CASSPLRGLAEAFF.

The chain joins TRBV6-6 to TRBJ1-1, with 8 bases that match TRBD1. The junction had 2 bases not matched to a gene; V was cut back by 6 bases and J by 8 bases. The CDR3 length is 11 residues. The germline gives CDR1 MNHNY, CDR2 SVGAGI (reference sequence). The CDR3 sequence is CASRRQGEAFF. The CDR3 DNA reads TGTGCCAGCAGGCGACAGGGGGAAGCTTTCTTT.

The table lists this clone with a few counts. J is TRBJ1-2 and V is TRBV5-1, with D uncertain. Germline CDR1 and CDR2: SGHRS and YFSETQ. The CDR3 is 14 residues long. Trimming removed 3 bases at V and 0 bases at J, with 9 bases between. The DNA of the CDR3 is TGCGCCAGCAGCTCTAGGACTGCTAACTATGGCTACACCTTC. The encoded protein is CASSSRTANYGYTF. Together with reference TRBV5-1 and TRBJ1-2, the CDR3 gives the full variable domain: KAGVTQTPRYLIKTRGQQVTLSCSPISGHRSVSWYQQTPGQGLQFLFEYFSETQRNKGNFPGRFSGRQFSNSRSEMNVSTLELGDSALYLCASSSRTANYGYTFGSGTRLTVV.

In its sample, this clone was seen a few times. V usage is TRBV19 and J usage is TRBJ2-1; perhaps TRBD1 as D (5 bases). The CDR3 is 13 amino acids. Trimming stripped 7 bases from V and 7 bases from J, with 14 bases between. Germline assignment: CDR1 LNHDA and CDR2 SQIVND (reference sequence). This CDR3 is CASMGRTINEQFF. DNA for the CDR3: TGTGCCAGTATGGGAAGGACAATAAATGAGCAGTTCTTC.

The chain carries TRBV2 and TRBJ2-1; no clear D. The V end lost 8 bases, the J end lost 0 bases, and 11 bases lay between the germline ends. From germline, CDR1 is SNHLY and CDR2 FYNNEI. CDR3 length equals 14 residues. CDR3 region: CASLRAASYNEQFF. As DNA, the CDR3 is TGTGCCAGCCTCCGGGCAGCCTCCTACAATGAGCAGTTCTTC.

This chain joins TRBV30 and TRBJ2-1; 10 positions agree with TRBD2. Germline V gene sequence: CDR1 GTSNPN, CDR2 SVGIG (reference sequence). This CDR3 contains 14 residues. Germline trimming cut 3 bases from V and 7 bases from J; bases unmatched to any gene: 6. The CDR3 bases are TGTGCCTGGAGCGAGCGGGGGGGCCGGAATGAGCAGTTCTTC. It yields the protein CAWSERGGRNEQFF.

The J gene is TRBJ2-7, the V gene TRBV7-8; 7 bases are shared with TRBD1. Germline CDR1 is SGHVS and CDR2 is FQNEAQ. J lost 4 bases, V lost 5 bases, and 11 bases had no gene match. This CDR3 is built from 15 residues. As DNA, the CDR3 is TGTGCCAGCAGCCCCTGGGACAGAAGATCGTACGAGCAGTACTTC. This encodes CASSPWDRRSYEQYF.

The chain carries TRBV18 and TRBJ2-7; D is undetermined. The CDR3 runs to 14 residues. Trimming took 6 bases from V and 2 from J, leaving 14 bases between them. In germline, CDR1 is KGHSH, CDR2 LQKENI. The CDR3 nucleotides read TGTGCCAGCTCTCCGAGACAAGCCACCTACGAGCAGTACTTC. It codes for CASSPRQATYEQYF. The full variable domain, rest sourced from reference TRBV18 and TRBJ2-7, is NAGVMQNPRHLVRRRGQEARLRCSPMKGHSHVYWYRQLPEEGLKFMVYLQKENIIDESGMPKERFSAEFPKEGPSILRIQQVVRGDSAAYFCASSPRQATYEQYFGPGTRLTVT.

The rearrangement uses TRBV28 and TRBJ1-1; D is undetermined. The CDR3 length is 15 residues. The germline V and J ends were trimmed by 6 bases and 6 bases, with 20 bases remaining between them. CDR1 is MDHEN and CDR2 is SYDVKM in the germline V gene. The DNA for the CDR3 is TGTGCCAGCAGCGAGGACGCAAACATGGTCTCTGAAGCTTTCTTT. Translation: CASSEDANMVSEAFF.

The V and J genes are TRBV27 and TRBJ1-5; 10 bases align to TRBD1. Germline CDR1 MNHEY, CDR2 SMNVEV (reference sequence). The CDR3 loop spans 15 amino acids. The V segment lost 5 bases and the J segment 7 bases; nucleotides outside the gene matches: 8. In DNA, the CDR3 is TGTGCCAGCAGTCTTCGGACAGGGGGAGGGCAGCCCCAGCATTTT. Its protein product is CASSLRTGGGQPQHF.

The rearrangement joins TRBV29-1 to TRBJ2-7, with TRBD2 matching over 10 bases. Germline CDR1 is SQVTM and CDR2 is ANQGSEA. With V trimmed by 6 bases and J by 5 bases, 7 bases remained unmatched. The CDR3 has 13 amino acids. The CDR3 nucleotides read TGCAGCGTGGAAACCGGGACTAGCGACGAGCAGTACTTC. Translated, it gives CSVETGTSDEQYF.

The chain carries TRBV29-1 and TRBJ2-3; TRBD2 is a possible D gene (6 bases). The CDR3 covers 13 residues. V lost 4 bases and J lost 2, with 10 bases in between. Germline CDR1 SQVTM, CDR2 ANQGSEA. The CDR3: CSVVGTDTDTQYF. The CDR3 DNA reads TGCAGCGTTGTCGGGACTGACACAGATACGCAGTATTTT.

The chain couples TRBV28 to TRBJ2-1; no clear D gene. Germline CDR1 is MDHEN and CDR2 is SYDVKM. This CDR3 contains 11 residues. V lost 6 bases and J 4 bases, leaving 4 bases between the germline ends. CDR3 loop: CASRKYNEQFF. The CDR3, as DNA: TGTGCCAGCAGAAAGTACAATGAGCAGTTCTTC.

This clone is a singleton in its sample. The chain has TRBV2 and TRBJ2-6; the D gene is possibly TRBD1 (6 bases). CDR1 is SNHLY and CDR2 is FYNNEI in the germline V gene. The V end was cut by 8 bases, the J end by 1 base, with 15 bases between. The CDR3 extends over 16 amino acids. The CDR3 reads CASSGDRRSGANVLTF. For the CDR3, the DNA is TGTGCCAGCTCTGGAGACAGGAGGTCTGGGGCCAACGTCCTGACTTTC. The full variable domain, rest sourced from reference TRBV2 and TRBJ2-6, is EPEVTQTPSHQVTQMGQEVILRCVPISNHLYFYWYRQILGQKVEFLVSFYNNEISEKSEIFDDQFSVERPDGSNFTLKIRSTKLEDSAMYFCASSGDRRSGANVLTFGAGSRLTVL.

This chain connects TRBV11-2 to TRBJ2-4; a possible D gene is TRBD2 (5 bases). V was cut by 5 bases and J by 5 bases, with 10 bases left in between. The CDR3 is 13 amino acids. Germline CDR1 and CDR2: SGHAT and FQNNGV. The CDR3: CASSPGRENIQYF. DNA of the CDR3: TGTGCCAGCAGCCCGGGAAGGGAAAACATTCAGTACTTC.